This T cell receptor beta chain was identified during a study of blood T cell repertoires in COVID-19. In the study overall: Acute-phase and convalescent COVID-19 samples originated in the United States, Italy and Spain.

Between the trimmed V and J ends, which lost 3 bases and 1 base, there was a span of 9 bases. The germline gives CDR1 LNHDA, CDR2 SQIVND (reference sequence). This CDR3 has 14 residues. In the original processing: How many nucleated cells were present was estimated from reference gene primer amplification. TCRdb's table, derived via immunoSEQ multiplex PCR, lists solely in-frame clones and lacks some. V and J calls and clone size are those listed in that table; D and trimming were worked out from the DNA. The data show over 120,000 clones, with around 86% seen just once and approximately 10% held by the top ten.

V is TRBV19 and J is TRBJ1-1, with TRBD1 as a possible D gene (5 bases). The sequence was collected from a man aged 60 to 75 who had recovered from COVID-19. Sequencing was done on a sample of PBMCs or T cells enriched from blood (not recorded which). DNA for the CDR3: TGTGCCAGTAGTATCTCCAGGGCGAACACTGAAGCTTTCTTT. Residues: CASSISRANTEAFF.